The entry that follows covers one T cell receptor beta chain sequence. Trimming pared 4 bases from V and 3 bases from J, leaving 12 bases between. The CDR3 has 14 amino acids. The germline V gene has CDR1 KGHDR and CDR2 SFDVKD. The data originate from a study of blood T cell repertoires in COVID-19. Whole-study context: Material from acute and convalescent COVID-19 was sourced from the United States, Italy and Spain. In each case, the material was cDNA or gDNA derived from T cells, B-cell-depleted T cells, or PBMCs.

Study processing details: For nucleated cells, counts were estimated from reference gene primer amplification. Data came from immunoSEQ multiplex PCR; TCRdb stores just in-frame clones and leaves some out. That table gives V, J and clone size, and the DNA gave D and trimming. The sample has tens of thousands of clones, about three quarters seen once. The V call is TRBV24-1, the J call TRBJ2-7; D is possibly TRBD2 (5 bases). The sample consisted of peripheral blood. The sequence came from a woman aged 65 to 85 with acute or convalescent COVID-19. In nucleotides, the CDR3 is TGTGCCACCAGTGACCCGACTCGGGACTACGAGCAGTACTTC. Protein product: CATSDPTRDYEQYF.